The rows below give T cell receptor beta chains drawn from one sample of a study of Graves' ophthalmopathy and Graves' hyperthyroidism. TCRdb recomputed calls from the multiplex PCR reads with MiXCR, one row per CDR3 protein. The sample lists about 370,000 distinct CDR3 sequences, 15% to 20% occurring once. The sample taken for sequencing was peripheral blood. The receptors derive from an adult woman with stable Graves' hyperthyroidism. Both conserved end residues are part of each CDR3. The D gene is left open where the match is weak. Only some rows state a clone size, as once, few, many or a class for expanded clones.

D gene: TRBD2
V gene: TRBV20-1
clone size: .
J gene: TRBJ2-7
CDR3 protein: CSARDFSGRPYEQYF
CDR3 DNA: TGCAGTGCTAGAGATTTTAGCGGGAGACCCTACGAGCAGTACTTC

D gene: .
V gene: TRBV28
clone size: many
J gene: TRBJ1-5
CDR3 protein: CASRETGSYQPQHF
CDR3 DNA: TGTGCCAGCAGGGAAACAGGGAGTTATCAGCCCCAGCATTTT

D gene: .
V gene: TRBV12-5
clone size: few
J gene: TRBJ2-4
CDR3 protein: CASGLVHNIKYF
CDR3 DNA: TGTGCTAGTGGTTTGGTACACAACATTAAGTACTTC

D gene: TRBD1
V gene: TRBV6-1
clone size: many
J gene: TRBJ1-2
CDR3 protein: CASTGQGVSNGYTF
CDR3 DNA: TGTGCCAGCACTGGACAGGGTGTAAGTAATGGCTACACCTTC

D gene: TRBD1
V gene: TRBV6-1
clone size: .
J gene: TRBJ1-1
CDR3 protein: CASRDRGATEAFF
CDR3 DNA: TGTGCCAGCAGGGACAGGGGGGCCACTGAAGCTTTCTTT

D gene: TRBD2
V gene: TRBV6-1
clone size: many
J gene: TRBJ2-7
CDR3 protein: CASIEGTSGSGYEQYF
CDR3 DNA: TGTGCCAGCATCGAAGGGACTAGCGGGAGTGGTTACGAGCAGTACTTC

D gene: TRBD1
V gene: TRBV6-2/TRBV6-3
clone size: many
J gene: TRBJ1-1
CDR3 protein: CASTIHGQGATEAFF
CDR3 DNA: TGTGCCAGCACCATCCACGGGCAGGGGGCAACTGAAGCTTTCTTT

D gene: TRBD2
V gene: TRBV7-2
clone size: many
J gene: TRBJ2-7
CDR3 protein: CASSAGLAGYYEQYF
CDR3 DNA: TGTGCCAGCAGCGCAGGACTAGCGGGGTACTACGAGCAGTACTTC

D gene: TRBD1
V gene: TRBV28
clone size: many
J gene: TRBJ2-7
CDR3 protein: CASGTGDSYEQYF
CDR3 DNA: TGTGCCAGCGGTACAGGGGACTCCTACGAGCAGTACTTC

D gene: TRBD1
V gene: TRBV4-3
clone size: many
J gene: TRBJ2-7
CDR3 protein: CASSQDRSGTGGYEQYF
CDR3 DNA: TGCGCCAGCAGCCAAGATCGGAGCGGGACAGGGGGCTACGAGCAGTACTTC

D gene: TRBD2
V gene: TRBV12-3/TRBV12-4
clone size: many
J gene: TRBJ2-4
CDR3 protein: CASSFGLAGGLAKNIQYF
CDR3 DNA: TGTGCCAGCAGTTTTGGACTAGCGGGAGGGCTAGCCAAAAACATTCAGTACTTC

D gene: TRBD1
V gene: TRBV12-3/TRBV12-4
clone size: once
J gene: TRBJ1-2
CDR3 protein: CASTATGTGRYGYTF
CDR3 DNA: TGTGCCAGCACCGCGACCGGGACAGGGCGTTATGGCTACACCTTC

D gene: .
V gene: TRBV20-1
clone size: many
J gene: TRBJ1-6
CDR3 protein: CSASIGLYNSPLHF
CDR3 DNA: TGCAGTGCTAGCATAGGACTCTATAATTCACCCCTCCACTTT

D gene: TRBD1
V gene: TRBV7-8
clone size: many
J gene: TRBJ1-1
CDR3 protein: CASSWTGRTNTEAFF
CDR3 DNA: TGTGCCAGCAGCTGGACAGGCCGAACGAACACTGAAGCTTTCTTT

D gene: TRBD1
V gene: TRBV18
clone size: .
J gene: TRBJ2-5
CDR3 protein: CASSRKDREYQETQYF
CDR3 DNA: TGTGCCAGCTCACGAAAGGACAGGGAGTACCAAGAGACCCAGTACTTC

D gene: .
V gene: TRBV13
clone size: .
J gene: TRBJ1-1
CDR3 protein: CASSFVGSEAFF
CDR3 DNA: TGTGCCAGCAGCTTTGTGGGCAGTGAAGCTTTCTTT

D gene: TRBD1
V gene: TRBV7-2
clone size: many
J gene: TRBJ2-7
CDR3 protein: CASRGVGTGPYEQYF
CDR3 DNA: TGTGCCAGCAGGGGGGTGGGGACAGGACCCTACGAGCAGTACTTC

D gene: .
V gene: TRBV7-8
clone size: many
J gene: TRBJ1-2
CDR3 protein: CASSSVKQDNYGYTF
CDR3 DNA: TGTGCCAGCAGCTCAGTAAAACAGGATAACTATGGCTACACCTTC

D gene: .
V gene: TRBV20-1
clone size: .
J gene: TRBJ2-7
CDR3 protein: CSANLQSGSLSEQYF
CDR3 DNA: TGCAGTGCTAATCTTCAGTCCGGGTCCTTGAGCGAGCAGTACTTC

D gene: .
V gene: TRBV6-2/TRBV6-3
clone size: many
J gene: TRBJ2-7
CDR3 protein: CASSYLSGPYEQYF
CDR3 DNA: TGTGCCAGCAGTTACCTGAGCGGCCCCTACGAGCAGTACTTC

D gene: .
V gene: TRBV28
clone size: many
J gene: TRBJ1-1
CDR3 protein: CASRTVFLKAFF
CDR3 DNA: TGTGCCAGCAGGACGGTATTCTTGAAAGCTTTCTTT

D gene: TRBD2
V gene: TRBV7-2
clone size: many
J gene: TRBJ2-7
CDR3 protein: CASSVAGGYEQYF
CDR3 DNA: TGTGCCAGCAGCGTAGCGGGGGGTTACGAGCAGTACTTC

D gene: TRBD1
V gene: TRBV30
clone size: .
J gene: TRBJ2-6
CDR3 protein: CAWSPIPGQDDSGANVLTF
CDR3 DNA: TGTGCCTGGAGTCCTATCCCGGGACAGGACGACTCTGGGGCCAACGTCCTGACTTTC

D gene: TRBD1
V gene: TRBV4-1
clone size: many
J gene: TRBJ2-7
CDR3 protein: CASSQADRGRFGQYF
CDR3 DNA: TGCGCCAGCAGCCAAGCGGACAGGGGGCGGTTTGGGCAGTACTTC

D gene: .
V gene: TRBV24-1
clone size: many
J gene: TRBJ2-5
CDR3 protein: CATSANDNWETQYF
CDR3 DNA: TGTGCCACCAGTGCCAACGACAATTGGGAGACCCAGTACTTC

D gene: .
V gene: TRBV27
clone size: many
J gene: TRBJ1-6
CDR3 protein: CASSKEGNSPLHF
CDR3 DNA: TGTGCCAGCAGTAAAGAGGGGAATTCACCCCTCCACTTT

D gene: TRBD1
V gene: TRBV6-5
clone size: many
J gene: TRBJ1-5
CDR3 protein: CASSYGPGQGAIQPQHF
CDR3 DNA: TGTGCCAGCAGTTACGGCCCGGGACAGGGGGCGATACAGCCCCAGCATTTT

D gene: .
V gene: TRBV28
clone size: many
J gene: TRBJ1-1
CDR3 protein: CASSLDQKNTEAFF
CDR3 DNA: TGTGCCAGCAGTTTAGACCAGAAGAACACTGAAGCTTTCTTT

D gene: TRBD2
V gene: TRBV11-2
clone size: many
J gene: TRBJ2-7
CDR3 protein: CASSSQTSGTPYEQYF
CDR3 DNA: TGTGCCAGCAGCTCTCAGACTAGCGGGACCCCCTACGAGCAGTACTTC

D gene: TRBD2
V gene: TRBV4-1
clone size: many
J gene: TRBJ2-4
CDR3 protein: CASSPGLAGGVAKNIQYF
CDR3 DNA: TGCGCCAGCAGCCCTGGACTAGCGGGAGGAGTAGCCAAAAACATTCAGTACTTC

D gene: .
V gene: TRBV4-1
clone size: few
J gene: TRBJ2-7
CDR3 protein: CASSQDPGTPYEQYF
CDR3 DNA: TGCGCCAGCAGCCAAGATCCGGGAACCCCCTACGAGCAGTACTTC

D gene: .
V gene: TRBV6-2/TRBV6-3
clone size: few
J gene: TRBJ1-2
CDR3 protein: CASSLAESFYGYTF
CDR3 DNA: TGTGCCAGCAGCCTGGCAGAATCATTCTATGGCTACACCTTC